The 10 T cell receptor beta chains given below trace back to one sample, sequenced in a study of cytomegalovirus exposure and HLA in healthy donors (dated by TCRdb to 2015 to 2018). Library preparation used the immunoSEQ multiplex PCR assay. The multiplex PCR relied on a mix of 60 forward primers for TCR Vbeta segments and 13 reverse primers for TCR Jbeta segments. Imported from immuneACCESS, the table was reduced by TCRdb to in-frame sequences with V and J called. These copies leave out some clones; in studies compared against another copy, an unresolved V gene accounts for under half, and the cause of the remainder is not known. In this sample's table one finds tens of thousands of clones. The ten largest clones add up to 1.7% of the sample. Sequencing input: PBMCs. The receptors stem from a woman in her 30s in good health and CMV-seronegative.

The genes are TRBV6-5 and TRBJ2-3; D perhaps matches TRBD1 (6 bases). CDR3 size: 15 residues. Trimming stripped 2 bases from V and 2 bases from J, with 11 bases between. Germline V gene lookup returns CDR1 MNHEY and CDR2 SVGAGI. The chain's CDR3 is CASSYGQTITDTQYF. CDR3 DNA sequence: TGTGCCAGCAGTTACGGACAGACTATCACAGATACGCAGTATTTT.

The rearrangement uses TRBV28 and TRBJ1-2, with TRBD1 matching over 9 bases. Germline V gene sequence: CDR1 MDHEN, CDR2 SYDVKM. After removal of 9 bases from V and 4 bases from J, the junction contained 3 bases not matched to a gene. The CDR3 loop spans 12 amino acids. The DNA for the CDR3 is TGTGCCAGTACGACAGGGGGCTATGGCTACACCTTC. It specifies CASTTGGYGYTF.

The CDR3 protein is CASSLMDRPNTEAFF. CDR3 nucleotide sequence: TGTGCCAGCAGTTTAATGGACAGGCCCAACACTGAAGCTTTCTTT. The chain uses TRBV28 and TRBJ1-1, with 7 nucleotides matching TRBD1. V lost 2 bases, J lost 2 bases, and 5 bases stayed unmatched. The V gene's germline CDR1 is MDHEN and CDR2 SYDVKM. This CDR3 contains 15 residues.

This sequence joins TRBV18 and TRBJ1-1; 8 nucleotides agree with TRBD1. This CDR3 is built from 19 residues. Germline CDR1 is KGHSH and CDR2 is LQKENI. V shed 2 bases and J 5 bases; nucleotides not matched to a gene: 19. The CDR3, as DNA: TGTGCCAGCTCACCAAGGGGCTCGGGACAGGCCGTCATCGTAACTGAAGCTTTCTTT. Amino acids: CASSPRGSGQAVIVTEAFF. Filled out from reference TRBV18 and TRBJ1-1, the complete variable domain reads NAGVMQNPRHLVRRRGQEARLRCSPMKGHSHVYWYRQLPEEGLKFMVYLQKENIIDESGMPKERFSAEFPKEGPSILRIQQVVRGDSAAYFCASSPRGSGQAVIVTEAFFGQGTRLTVV.

V is TRBV28 and J is TRBJ2-7; 7 bases align to TRBD1. Germline trimming cut 9 bases from V and 4 bases from J; bases unmatched to any gene: 9. Germline V gene data show CDR1 as MDHEN and CDR2 as SYDVKM. The CDR3 spans 13 residues. The chain's CDR3 is CASQGVNSYEQYF. The CDR3 DNA is TGTGCCAGTCAGGGGGTAAACTCATACGAGCAGTACTTC. The full variable domain, in which reference TRBV28 and TRBJ2-7 provide the parts outside the CDR3, is DVKVTQSSRYLVKRTGEKVFLECVQDMDHENMFWYRQDPGLGLRLIYFSYDVKMKEKGDIPEGYSVSREKKERFSLILESASTNQTSMYLCASQGVNSYEQYFGPGTRLTVT.

The chain recombines TRBV5-1 with TRBJ2-7; no firm D call. Germline CDR1 and CDR2: SGHRS and YFSETQ. This CDR3 is 12 amino acids long. Trimming pared 3 bases from V and 3 bases from J, leaving 7 bases between. CDR3 loop: CASSSESYEQYF. In DNA, the CDR3 is TGCGCCAGCAGCTCGGAGAGCTACGAGCAGTACTTC. The whole variable domain, filled in from reference TRBV5-1 and TRBJ2-7, reads KAGVTQTPRYLIKTRGQQVTLSCSPISGHRSVSWYQQTPGQGLQFLFEYFSETQRNKGNFPGRFSGRQFSNSRSEMNVSTLELGDSALYLCASSSESYEQYFGPGTRLTVT.

The rearrangement joins TRBV30 to TRBJ2-2; 7 positions match TRBD2. Germline V gene data show CDR1 as GTSNPN and CDR2 as SVGIG (reference sequence). V lost 4 bases to trimming and J lost 0 bases; unmatched junction nucleotides: 11. The CDR3 is made up of 17 amino acids. The CDR3 spells CAWIGGRGLTNTGELFF. CDR3 nucleotides: TGTGCCTGGATTGGTGGTAGGGGACTAACGAACACCGGGGAGCTGTTTTTT.

This sequence joins TRBV19 and TRBJ1-5; 9 nucleotides agree with TRBD1. CDR3 size: 15 residues. J gave up 6 bases and V 7 bases, and 10 bases lay outside the gene matches. Germline V gives CDR1 LNHDA, CDR2 SQIVND (reference sequence). Here the CDR3 reads CASTDRTGALQPQHF. The CDR3 DNA is TGTGCCAGTACCGATCGGACAGGGGCCCTTCAGCCCCAGCATTTT. Filled out from reference TRBV19 and TRBJ1-5, the complete variable domain reads DGGITQSPKYLFRKEGQNVTLSCEQNLNHDAMYWYRQDPGQGLRLIYYSQIVNDFQKGDIAEGYSVSREKKESFPLTVTSAQKNPTAFYLCASTDRTGALQPQHFGDGTRLSIL.

By frequency, this clone is medium-sized (0.01 to 0.1%). The chain recombines TRBV5-4 with TRBJ1-1; possible D gene TRBD1, 5 bases. Germline V lookup: CDR1 SGHNT, CDR2 YYREEE (reference sequence). This CDR3 region has 16 residues. V lost 0 bases and J lost 0, with 12 bases in between. CDR3 loop: CASSLEGYLLNTEAFF. In DNA form, the CDR3 reads TGTGCCAGCAGCTTGGAGGGGTATCTTCTGAACACTGAAGCTTTCTTT. The full variable domain, rest sourced from reference TRBV5-4 and TRBJ1-1, is ETGVTQSPTHLIKTRGQQVTLRCSSQSGHNTVSWYQQALGQGPQFIFQYYREEENGRGNFPPRFSGLQFPNYSSELNVNALELDDSALYLCASSLEGYLLNTEAFFGQGTRLTVV.

V gene TRBV10-3 combines with J gene TRBJ1-1, with TRBD1 matching over 11 bases. V dropped 4 bases and J dropped 5; count of bases not matched to a gene: 9. The germline gives CDR1 ENHRY, CDR2 SYGVKD. The CDR3 is 16 amino acids. CDR3 nucleotides: TGTGCCATCAGTGGGCGGACAGGGGGCATTTATACTGAAGCTTTCTTT. It specifies CAISGRTGGIYTEAFF.